What follows are 23 T cell receptor beta chains derived from one specimen sequenced in a study of cytomegalovirus exposure and HLA in healthy donors (dated by TCRdb to 2015 to 2018). Receptor amplification or capture employed the immunoSEQ multiplex PCR assay. For the multiplex PCR, a mixture combining 60 forward primers for TCR Vbeta segments and 13 reverse primers for TCR Jbeta segments was used. TCRdb took over this immuneACCESS table, retaining in-frame rearrangements with V and J assigned. Such tables are incomplete; in checked studies, under half of the missing clones stem from an unresolved V gene, and the remainder is unexplained. For this sample the table gives roughly 140,000 clones, of which roughly 79% were detected only once. 2.8% of the sample is in the top ten clones. The sample consisted of PBMCs. Receptors originate from a male donor in good health and CMV-seronegative.

This clone is a singleton in its sample. The chain has TRBV27 and TRBJ2-3; D is uncertain. The CDR3 covers 13 residues. V shed 3 bases and J shed 2 bases, with 6 bases lying between them. Per the germline V gene, CDR1 is MNHEY and CDR2 is SMNVEV (reference sequence). This CDR3 reads CASSFSYTDTQYF. Here the CDR3 DNA reads TGTGCCAGCAGTTTCTCCTACACAGATACGCAGTATTTT.

The rearrangement joins TRBV27 to TRBJ2-7, with 16 bases aligning to TRBD2. Germline V lookup: CDR1 MNHEY, CDR2 SMNVEV (reference sequence). The J segment lost 2 bases and the V segment lost 5 bases, leaving 9 bases of the junction unmatched. The CDR3 covers 18 residues. CDR3 coding DNA: TGTGCCAGCAGTATCGAGTACGGGACTAGCGGGAGGGCCTACGAGCAGTACTTC. This sequence encodes CASSIEYGTSGRAYEQYF.

This rearrangement joins TRBV30 to TRBJ1-4; the match to TRBD1 covers 7 bases. The CDR3 contains 13 residues. CDR1 is GTSNPN, CDR2 SVGIG, per germline (reference sequence). The J segment lost 8 bases and the V segment lost 0 bases, leaving 3 bases of the junction unmatched. The CDR3: CAWSVRDSEKLFF. CDR3 DNA: TGTGCCTGGAGTGTACGGGACAGCGAAAAACTGTTTTTT.

This clone appeared a few times. This chain connects TRBV12-5 to TRBJ1-6; D remains unclear. The CDR3 totals 12 residues. V was clipped by 3 bases and J by 8 bases, with 5 bases between them. Germline lookup yields CDR1 LGHNT and CDR2 FRNRAP. The CDR3 loop is CASGFGDSPLHF. The CDR3 DNA reads TGTGCTAGTGGTTTCGGGGATTCACCCCTCCACTTT.

The V and J genes are TRBV7-9 and TRBJ1-5, with 8 bases aligning to TRBD1. Germline V gene data show CDR1 as SEHNR and CDR2 as FQNEAQ (reference sequence). Trimming removed 3 bases from V and 1 base from J; junction bases left unmatched: 5. CDR3 length: 16 residues. CDR3 sequence reads: CASSFVTGASNQPQHF. CDR3 DNA: TGTGCCAGCAGCTTTGTGACAGGGGCGAGCAATCAGCCCCAGCATTTT. Supplemented by reference TRBV7-9 and TRBJ1-5, the full variable domain reads DTGVSQNPRHKITKRGQNVTFRCDPISEHNRLYWYRQTLGQGPEFLTYFQNEAQLEKSRLLSDRFSAERPKGSFSTLEIQRTEQGDSAMYLCASSFVTGASNQPQHFGDGTRLSIL.

This clone was counted only a few times. This CDR3 is CASSVGQGAGETQYF. CDR3 DNA sequence: TGTGCCAGCAGCGTGGGCCAGGGGGCTGGGGAGACCCAGTACTTC. The rearrangement uses TRBV9 and TRBJ2-5; 8 nucleotides align to TRBD1. The CDR3 is 15 residues long. The ends lost 2 bases at V and 5 bases at J; junction bases unmatched: 8. Germline V gene lookup returns CDR1 SGDLS and CDR2 YYNGEE.

The rearrangement joins TRBV6-5 to TRBJ2-3, with 7 bases lining up with TRBD2. The CDR3 consists of 15 residues. Germline assignment: CDR1 MNHEY and CDR2 SVGAGI. Trimming cost V 4 bases and J 4 bases; bases outside gene matches: 8. The CDR3 loop reads CASSSPGLGADTQYF. The CDR3 DNA sequence: TGTGCCAGCAGTTCTCCTGGACTAGGGGCAGATACGCAGTATTTT.

The chain uses TRBV2 and TRBJ2-1; 13 nucleotides align to TRBD2. Trimming removed 2 bases from V and 7 bases from J; junction bases left unmatched: 5. CDR1 and CDR2 (germline): SNHLY, FYNNEI. CDR3 length: 16 amino acids. DNA for the CDR3: TGTGCCAGCAGTGAAAGGGGACTAGCGGGATTGAATGAGCAGTTCTTC. It specifies CASSERGLAGLNEQFF.

This clone turned up a few times. The chain has TRBV4-1 and TRBJ1-5; D unresolved. The CDR3 sequence is 14 residues long. V shed 0 bases and J shed 2 bases, with 5 bases lying between them. Germline lookup yields CDR1 MGHRA and CDR2 YSYEKL. CDR3 amino acids: CASSQEPGNQPQHF. Here the CDR3 DNA reads TGCGCCAGCAGCCAAGAACCAGGCAATCAGCCCCAGCATTTT.

This rearrangement joins TRBV7-3 to TRBJ2-1; 9 bases fit TRBD2. Trimming took 5 bases from V and 6 from J; bases not matched to a gene: 8. Germline-derived CDR1 and CDR2 are SGHTA and FQGTGA. The CDR3 consists of 15 residues. The CDR3: CASSTSGGPSNEQFF. The CDR3 coding sequence is TGTGCCAGCAGCACCAGCGGGGGGCCGTCCAATGAGCAGTTCTTC.

This chain connects TRBV7-6 to TRBJ2-3, with D possibly matching TRBD1 (5 bases). Germline loops: CDR1 SGHVS, CDR2 FNYEAQ. Trimming stripped 5 bases from V and 5 bases from J, with 5 bases between. The CDR3 spans 11 residues. Written as DNA, the CDR3 is TGTGCCAGCAGCAGGGGAGATACGCAGTATTTT. It specifies CASSRGDTQYF.

The chain is built from TRBV10-3 and TRBJ2-1; TRBD2 matches at 10 bases. V was clipped by 2 bases and J by 2 bases; unmatched bases: 3. The CDR3 runs to 16 residues. CDR1 is ENHRY, CDR2 SYGVKD, per germline. This CDR3 is CAISEERGGPYNEQFF. CDR3 nucleotides: TGTGCCATCAGTGAGGAGCGGGGGGGCCCCTACAATGAGCAGTTCTTC.

This clone has just a few counts. The chain has TRBV15 and TRBJ2-7, with 7 bases identical to TRBD1. The CDR3 consists of 16 residues. The germline V gene encodes CDR1 LNHNV and CDR2 YYDKDF (reference sequence). J gave up 1 base and V 1 base, and 7 bases lay outside the gene matches. CDR3 in amino acids: CATSRGGTAHSYEQYF. In DNA form, the CDR3 reads TGTGCCACCAGCAGAGGGGGGACAGCGCATTCCTACGAGCAGTACTTC.

Only a few counts were recorded for this clone. The chain links TRBV2 to TRBJ2-1; D call uncertain. Germline values: CDR1 SNHLY, CDR2 FYNNEI. The CDR3 covers 15 residues. Trimming took off 7 bases at V and 4 bases at J, with 17 bases between the two ends. The CDR3 protein is CASIEGGSAYNEQFF. The CDR3 DNA is TGTGCCAGCATCGAAGGCGGCTCGGCATACAATGAGCAGTTCTTC.

The chain couples TRBV4-3 to TRBJ2-7; the match to TRBD1 covers 8 bases. The CDR3 is made up of 16 amino acids. Per the germline V gene, CDR1 is LGHNA and CDR2 is YSLEER. With V trimmed by 2 bases and J by 2 bases, 8 bases remained unmatched. The CDR3 is CASSQSATGETYEQYF. The CDR3 nucleotides read TGCGCCAGCAGCCAAAGCGCGACAGGGGAGACCTACGAGCAGTACTTC.

The chain combines TRBV7-9 with TRBJ2-7; unclear D gene. The CDR3 extends over 13 amino acids. Germline V gene lookup returns CDR1 SEHNR and CDR2 FQNEAQ (reference sequence). V was pared by 5 bases and J by 3 bases, with 11 bases between. The CDR3 sequence: CASSPPSGYEQYF. CDR3 nucleotide sequence: TGTGCCAGCAGCCCCCCATCGGGCTACGAGCAGTACTTC.

The V call is TRBV6-5, the J call TRBJ1-2; D not resolved. Germline V gives CDR1 MNHEY, CDR2 SVGAGI. Trimming shortened V by 0 bases and J by 6 bases, and 11 bases separated the two germline ends. The CDR3 has 14 amino acids. Written as DNA, the CDR3 is TGTGCCAGCAGTTACTCGATTGGAGGGAATGGCTACACCTTC. It encodes CASSYSIGGNGYTF.

The gene calls are TRBV5-4 and TRBJ1-4; 7 positions agree with TRBD1. In germline, CDR1 is SGHNT, CDR2 YYREEE (reference sequence). The V gene end was trimmed by 5 bases and the J gene end by 6 bases; junction bases not matched to a gene: 19. The CDR3 runs 18 residues. The CDR3 sequence: CASSLPRDRAIGDEKLFF. Here the CDR3 DNA reads TGTGCCAGCAGTTTGCCGAGAGACAGGGCGATTGGTGATGAAAAACTGTTTTTT.

The chain joins TRBV5-6 to TRBJ1-5; TRBD1 matches 7 bases. With 2 bases clipped from V and 7 bases from J, the junction kept 6 bases outside the gene matches. The CDR3 has 14 amino acids. Germline-derived CDR1 and CDR2 are SGHDT and YYEEEE. CDR3 in amino acids: CASSLQGRKQPQHF. The CDR3 region has the DNA TGTGCCAGCAGCTTACAGGGGAGGAAACAGCCCCAGCATTTT.

The J gene is TRBJ1-5, the V gene TRBV1. TRBV1 has pseudogene status. The CDR3 covers 15 residues. CDR3 coding DNA: TGCACCAGCAGCCCCCCTGGAGGGGCCGATCAGCCCCAGCATTTT. Translated: CTSSPPGGADQPQHF.

This chain uses TRBV2 with TRBJ1-5; 9 nucleotides match TRBD1. From germline, CDR1 is SNHLY and CDR2 FYNNEI. After removal of 8 bases from V and 3 bases from J, the junction contained 5 bases not matched to a gene. This CDR3 is built from 14 residues. In DNA form, the CDR3 reads TGTGCCAGCTCCGGACAGGGGTCCAATCAGCCCCAGCATTTT. Translated: CASSGQGSNQPQHF. The variable domain in full, completed from reference TRBV2 and TRBJ1-5, reads EPEVTQTPSHQVTQMGQEVILRCVPISNHLYFYWYRQILGQKVEFLVSFYNNEISEKSEIFDDQFSVERPDGSNFTLKIRSTKLEDSAMYFCASSGQGSNQPQHFGDGTRLSIL.

The J gene is TRBJ1-1, the V gene TRBV15; no clear D gene. The germline CDR1 and CDR2 sequences are LNHNV and YYDKDF (reference sequence). Trimming pared 8 bases from V and 1 base from J, leaving 14 bases between. There are 14 residues in the CDR3. The CDR3 DNA reads as TGTGCCACCGCTACCCCGGGGTCGAACACTGAAGCTTTCTTT. The encoded protein is CATATPGSNTEAFF.

This clone was counted only a few times. The chain joins TRBV30 to TRBJ1-5, with 8 positions matching TRBD1. V was clipped by 2 bases and J by 1 base; unmatched bases: 10. This CDR3 has 17 residues. Germline V lookup: CDR1 GTSNPN, CDR2 SVGIG (reference sequence). CDR3 bases: TGTGCCTGGAGTTCCGGGACAGGAACTTGGAGCAATCAGCCCCAGCATTTT. This translates into CAWSSGTGTWSNQPQHF.